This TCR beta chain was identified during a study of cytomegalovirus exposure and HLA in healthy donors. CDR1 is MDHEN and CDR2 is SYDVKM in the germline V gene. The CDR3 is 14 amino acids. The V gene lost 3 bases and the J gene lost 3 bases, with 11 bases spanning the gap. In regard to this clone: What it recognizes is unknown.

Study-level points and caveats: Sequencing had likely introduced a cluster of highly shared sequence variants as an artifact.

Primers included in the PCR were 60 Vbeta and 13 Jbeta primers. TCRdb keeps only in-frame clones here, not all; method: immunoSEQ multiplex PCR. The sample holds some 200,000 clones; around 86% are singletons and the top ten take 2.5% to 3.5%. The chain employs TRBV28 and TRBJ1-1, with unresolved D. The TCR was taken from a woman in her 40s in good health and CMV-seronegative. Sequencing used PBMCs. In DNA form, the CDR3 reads TGTGCCAGCAGTTTGGTCGCAGTTTACACTGAAGCTTTCTTT. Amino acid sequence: CASSLVAVYTEAFF.